The entry below describes one TCR beta chain. These data are taken from a study of blood T cell repertoires in COVID-19. The wider study: Sites across the United States, Italy and Spain contributed samples from acute and convalescent COVID-19. T cells, B-cell-depleted T cells, or PBMCs provided the cDNA or gDNA that served as material.

As processed by the authors: Nucleated cell counts were estimated from reference gene primer amplification. Assay: immunoSEQ multiplex PCR; the TCRdb copy retains only in-frame clones and omits some. D and trimming come from the DNA, and the V and J calls and clone size come from that table. The data show 200,000 to 300,000 clones, about 80% seen once. CDR3 size: 16 residues. This receptor was taken from a man older than 75 with acute or convalescent COVID-19. V and J are TRBV21-1 and TRBJ1-1; TRBD1, the table's D call, lacks a check against the DNA. TRBV21-1 is recorded as a pseudogene. The specimen was peripheral blood. This CDR3 is CASSKATGVDNTEAFF. For the CDR3, the DNA is TGTGCCAGCAGCAAAGCAACAGGGGTCGATAACACTGAAGCTTTCTTT.